This entry lists 14 T cell receptor beta chains sequenced from one sample in a study of blood T cell repertoires in COVID-19. The table came from immunoSEQ multiplex PCR; TCRdb's copy has only in-frame clones and leaves some out. The table lists tens of thousands of clones, roughly 70% of them singletons, with about 3.9% in the top ten. What was sequenced was peripheral blood. The receptors come from a man between 65 and 79 years old with COVID-19, enrolled during active disease.

This clone was picked up a small number of times. The chain carries TRBV27 and TRBJ1-5, with TRBD1 identical over 8 bases. Germline CDR1 reads MNHEY; CDR2 reads SMNVEV (reference sequence). The V segment lost 1 base and the J segment 5 bases; nucleotides outside the gene matches: 7. The CDR3 extends over 16 amino acids. CDR3 nucleotide sequence: TGTGCCAGCAGTTTATGGGGGCCACAGGGGGATCAGCCCCAGCATTTT. It translates to CASSLWGPQGDQPQHF.

The V gene is TRBV2, the J gene TRBJ2-3, with TRBD2 identical over 11 bases. Germline trimming cut 5 bases from V and 4 bases from J; bases unmatched to any gene: 8. The V gene's germline CDR1 is SNHLY and CDR2 FYNNEI. CDR3 length equals 16 residues. Written as DNA, the CDR3 is TGTGCCAGCAGTCGTAGCGGGAGGGCCTCGGCAGATACGCAGTATTTT. This encodes CASSRSGRASADTQYF.

There are a few counts of this clone. The chain recombines TRBV11-2 with TRBJ2-5; 10 bases are shared with TRBD1. Per the germline V gene, CDR1 is SGHAT and CDR2 is FQNNGV. This CDR3 is 15 amino acids long. After removal of 5 bases from V and 1 base from J, the junction contained 4 bases not matched to a gene. In DNA, the CDR3 is TGTGCCAGCAGCGTTGGGACAGGGGCCCAAGAGACCCAGTACTTC. It specifies CASSVGTGAQETQYF.

V and J are TRBV4-3 and TRBJ1-1, with 7 positions matching TRBD1. Trimming at V came to 0 bases and at J to 1 base, leaving 2 bases not matched to a gene. Per the germline V gene, CDR1 is LGHNA and CDR2 is YSLEER. The CDR3 length is 15 residues. The CDR3 bases are TGCGCCAGCAGCCAAGAGGGACAGTCGAACACTGAAGCTTTCTTT. Its protein product is CASSQEGQSNTEAFF.

The chain employs TRBV4-3 and TRBJ2-1; 8 bases are shared with TRBD2. The germline V gene has CDR1 LGHNA and CDR2 YSLEER. V shed 1 base, J shed 3 bases, and the junction held 2 bases outside the gene matches. The CDR3 is made up of 15 amino acids. As DNA, the CDR3 is TGCGCCAGCAGCCAAGTCAGCGGGAGCTACAATGAGCAGTTCTTC. This sequence encodes CASSQVSGSYNEQFF.

The CDR3 spells CASSLMGQGGTEAFF. The DNA of the CDR3 is TGTGCCAGCAGTTTGATGGGACAGGGGGGAACTGAAGCTTTCTTT. The chain has TRBV28 and TRBJ1-1, with 11 bases lining up with TRBD1. Germline-derived CDR1 and CDR2 are MDHEN and SYDVKM. CDR3 size: 15 residues. Trimming took 3 bases from V and 5 from J; bases not matched to a gene: 5.

This clone was picked up many times. This chain joins TRBV7-2 and TRBJ2-1, with D perhaps matching TRBD1 (5 bases). CDR1 and CDR2 (germline): SGHTA, FQGNSA. The CDR3 runs 13 residues. Trimming removed 1 base at V and 9 bases at J, with 10 bases between. The CDR3 loop reads CASSLGRVVEQFF. Written as DNA, the CDR3 is TGTGCCAGCAGCTTAGGCAGGGTGGTTGAGCAGTTCTTC.

The V call is TRBV11-2, the J call TRBJ2-5, with D perhaps matching TRBD1 (6 bases). Trimming took off 5 bases at V and 1 base at J, with 17 bases between the two ends. This CDR3 has 16 amino acids. Germline lookup yields CDR1 SGHAT and CDR2 FQNNGV. The DNA for the CDR3 is TGTGCCAGCAGCCGGATTACAGGGCAGCCCCAAGAGACCCAGTACTTC. Residues: CASSRITGQPQETQYF.

This chain connects TRBV6-2 or TRBV6-3 to TRBJ2-4; D ambiguous. Germline CDR1 and CDR2: MNHEY and SVGEGT. Trimming removed 2 bases from V and 1 base from J, with 12 bases in between. The CDR3 totals 16 residues. CDR3 coding DNA: TGTGCCAGCAGTTACGTCTCCAGTCAGGCCAAAAACATTCAGTACTTC. Residues: CASSYVSSQAKNIQYF.

V gene TRBV7-8 combines with J gene TRBJ2-1; D is unresolved. The germline V gene has CDR1 SGHVS and CDR2 FQNEAQ. Trimming pared 7 bases from V and 5 bases from J, leaving 12 bases between. The CDR3 sequence is 13 residues long. The CDR3: CASIPGFNNEQFF. CDR3 coding DNA: TGTGCCAGCATTCCAGGCTTTAACAATGAGCAGTTCTTC. Using reference TRBV7-8 and TRBJ2-1 for the parts outside the CDR3, the full variable domain is GAGVSQSPRYKVAKRGQDVALRCDPISGHVSLFWYQQALGQGPEFLTYFQNEAQLDKSGLPSDRFFAERPEGSVSTLKIQRTQQEDSAVYLCASIPGFNNEQFFGPGTRLTVL.

This clone appeared a single time. The chain carries TRBV19 and TRBJ1-3, with D possibly matching TRBD1 (6 bases). V was pared by 7 bases and J by 0 bases, with 19 bases between. The V gene's germline CDR1 is LNHDA and CDR2 SQIVND (reference sequence). The CDR3 has 17 amino acids. The CDR3 nucleotides are TGTGCCAGTATCGCCAAGATCGGACAGACCTCTGGAAACACCATATATTTT. The encoded protein is CASIAKIGQTSGNTIYF.

This clone was observed once. The chain is built from TRBV18 and TRBJ2-1; the D is unclear. CDR3 length: 13 amino acids. V was clipped by 4 bases and J by 5 bases, with 9 bases between them. The germline CDR1 and CDR2 sequences are KGHSH and LQKENI. The CDR3 DNA reads TGTGCCAGCTCACACCCGCGAGACAATGAGCAGTTCTTC. As protein: CASSHPRDNEQFF.

V gene TRBV6-4 combines with J gene TRBJ1-1; D possibly corresponds to TRBD1 (5 bases). Trimming left V 3 bases short and J 1 base short, with 9 bases between. The CDR3 length is 14 residues. CDR1 is MRHNA, CDR2 SNTAGT, per germline. The chain's CDR3 is CASSEFGGNTEAFF. CDR3 DNA: TGTGCCAGCAGTGAATTCGGGGGGAACACTGAAGCTTTCTTT.

The chain couples TRBV4-3 to TRBJ2-5, with TRBD1 identical over 7 bases. The germline V gene has CDR1 LGHNA and CDR2 YSLEER. The CDR3 has 14 amino acids. V lost 2 bases, J lost 2 bases, and 2 bases stayed unmatched. The CDR3 DNA sequence: TGCGCCAGCAGCCAAACGGACAGGCAAGAGACCCAGTACTTC. The encoded protein is CASSQTDRQETQYF.